These 20 T cell receptor beta chains came from one sample sequenced in a study of cytomegalovirus exposure and HLA in healthy donors. The PCR was carried out with 60 Vbeta primers and 13 Jbeta primers. Sequencing was performed with immunoSEQ multiplex PCR; in TCRdb, only in-frame clones are kept and a portion is missing. This sample yields roughly 150,000 clones, of which 70% are seen a single time; approximately 2% belongs to the top ten. The sequenced sample consisted of PBMCs. The receptors were sampled from a woman between 55 and 75 years old in good health and CMV-seropositive.

This clone has just one count. The chain recombines TRBV9 with TRBJ2-1; a possible D gene is TRBD2 (6 bases). The CDR3 covers 15 residues. V lost 1 base and J lost 2, with 10 bases in between. Germline assignment: CDR1 SGDLS and CDR2 YYNGEE. The CDR3 region has the DNA TGTGCCAGCAGCGTATCGACTAGTCCCTACAATGAGCAGTTCTTC. It yields the protein CASSVSTSPYNEQFF.

The chain is built from TRBV7-2 and TRBJ2-3, with D unresolved. Deletions cut 2 bases from V and 3 bases from J, with 9 bases between. Looked up from germline, CDR1 is SGHTA and CDR2 is FQGNSA. The CDR3 length is 14 residues. This CDR3 reads CASSLSGVTDTQYF. The CDR3 coding sequence is TGTGCCAGCAGCTTAAGTGGAGTTACAGATACGCAGTATTTT.

The J gene is TRBJ1-1, the V gene TRBV6-1, with 7 bases identical to TRBD1. CDR1 MNHNS and CDR2 SASEGT come from the germline V gene. The length of the CDR3 is 15 residues. The V gene end was trimmed by 4 bases and the J gene end by 0 bases; junction bases not matched to a gene: 5. CDR3 nucleotides: TGTGCCAGCAGTGTCCCCGGGACAGTGAACACTGAAGCTTTCTTT. Amino acids: CASSVPGTVNTEAFF.

A few counts support this clone. The chain is built from TRBV28 and TRBJ1-1; TRBD1 matches at 10 bases. From germline, CDR1 is MDHEN and CDR2 SYDVKM. The CDR3 is 19 amino acids. After removal of 5 bases from V and 1 base from J, the junction contained 16 bases not matched to a gene. The CDR3 is CASSHFRLRQGARNTEAFF. The CDR3 DNA follows: TGTGCCAGCAGTCATTTCCGTTTACGACAGGGGGCGAGGAACACTGAAGCTTTCTTT.

The rearrangement joins TRBV7-3 to TRBJ2-1; D is possibly TRBD2 (5 bases). This CDR3 contains 14 residues. V was shortened by 5 bases and J by 5 bases, with 13 bases between the two germline ends. CDR1 SGHTA and CDR2 FQGTGA come from the germline V gene. The CDR3 region has the DNA TGTGCCAGCAGCCGGGGTCCTAGAGACAATGAGCAGTTCTTC. It translates to CASSRGPRDNEQFF.

This clone was seen just once. The chain is built from TRBV28 and TRBJ2-3; weak D call: TRBD2 (6 bases). From germline, CDR1 is MDHEN and CDR2 SYDVKM. This CDR3 has 16 residues. V lost 4 bases to trimming and J lost 6 bases, with 20 bases between them. CDR3 nucleotides: TGTGCCAGCAGTTCGTGGCCGGGACTGGGGGTTGATACGCAGTATTTT. It codes for CASSSWPGLGVDTQYF.

The chain is built from TRBV29-1 and TRBJ2-2, with D uncertain. Trimming took 5 bases from V and 0 from J, leaving 10 bases between them. From germline, CDR1 is SQVTM and CDR2 ANQGSEA. The CDR3 has 14 amino acids. Here the CDR3 DNA reads TGCAGCGTTCGCGGTAGAACGAACACCGGGGAGCTGTTTTTT. Amino acids: CSVRGRTNTGELFF.

This chain connects TRBV7-3 to TRBJ1-3, with D possibly TRBD1 on 6 matching bases. Germline values: CDR1 SGHTA, CDR2 FQGTGA. The CDR3 contains 14 residues. Trimming took off 5 bases at V and 1 base at J, with 9 bases between the two ends. The CDR3 DNA reads TGTGCCAGCAGCCCGACAGGATCTGGAAACACCATATATTTT. Its translation: CASSPTGSGNTIYF.

The rearrangement joins TRBV25-1 to TRBJ2-2; perhaps TRBD2 as D (6 bases). The CDR3 consists of 16 residues. Trimming took off 5 bases at V and 0 bases at J, with 13 bases between the two ends. In germline, CDR1 is MGHDK, CDR2 SYGVNS. The CDR3 loop is CASSPQTRANTGELFF. CDR3 nucleotide sequence: TGTGCCAGCAGTCCTCAGACTAGAGCGAACACCGGGGAGCTGTTTTTT.

The rearrangement links TRBV20-1 to TRBJ1-2, with D uncertain. This CDR3 comprises 11 residues. CDR1 is DFQATT, CDR2 SNEGSKA, per germline (reference sequence). Trimming left V 3 bases short and J 6 bases short, with 8 bases between. The CDR3, as DNA: TGCAGTGCTAGGGAGCTCAATGGCTACACCTTC. It codes for CSARELNGYTF.

V and J are TRBV7-9 and TRBJ1-2; D not certain. The CDR3 covers 17 residues. The V gene lost 2 bases and the J gene lost 0 bases, with 16 bases spanning the gap. Looked up from germline, CDR1 is SEHNR and CDR2 is FQNEAQ (reference sequence). The chain's CDR3 is CASSLKSATAPNYGYTF. The CDR3 nucleotides read TGTGCCAGCAGCTTAAAGAGTGCAACAGCCCCTAACTATGGCTACACCTTC.

The chain links TRBV4-1 to TRBJ1-1, with D unclear. Germline CDR1 and CDR2: MGHRA and YSYEKL. Deletions cut 0 bases from V and 1 base from J, with 6 bases between. The CDR3 spans 14 residues. The chain's CDR3 is CASSQDTGNTEAFF. The CDR3 DNA reads as TGCGCCAGCAGCCAAGATACCGGGAACACTGAAGCTTTCTTT.

CDR3 sequence reads: CASSTRVHDEQFF. Written as DNA, the CDR3 is TGTGCCAGCAGCACCAGGGTACACGATGAGCAGTTCTTC. The chain recombines TRBV7-8 with TRBJ2-1; D perhaps matches TRBD1 (5 bases). Looked up from germline, CDR1 is SGHVS and CDR2 is FQNEAQ. V lost 5 bases to trimming and J lost 8 bases, with 13 bases between them. The CDR3 sequence is 13 residues long. The complete variable domain, with remaining parts taken from reference TRBV7-8 and TRBJ2-1, reads GAGVSQSPRYKVAKRGQDVALRCDPISGHVSLFWYQQALGQGPEFLTYFQNEAQLDKSGLPSDRFFAERPEGSVSTLKIQRTQQEDSAVYLCASSTRVHDEQFFGPGTRLTVL.

This clone was seen a handful of times. The chain carries TRBV30 and TRBJ1-1; D unresolved. Between the trimmed V and J ends, which lost 3 bases and 5 bases, there was a span of 16 bases. The germline V gene has CDR1 GTSNPN and CDR2 SVGIG (reference sequence). CDR3 size: 14 residues. The CDR3 coding sequence is TGTGCCTGGAGGGCGCGGGCCATAGGAACTGAAGCTTTCTTT. Translation gives CAWRARAIGTEAFF.

This chain joins TRBV11-2 and TRBJ2-7, with D possibly being TRBD1 (6 bases). The CDR3 runs 15 residues. V gave up 4 bases and J gave up 7 bases, with 20 bases separating them. Germline CDR1 reads SGHAT; CDR2 reads FQNNGV. CDR3 DNA sequence: TGTGCCAGCAGCTCCAACCGGGACCAAGGGGGAGAGCAGTACTTC. Encoded protein: CASSSNRDQGGEQYF. The full variable domain, completed using reference TRBV11-2 and TRBJ2-7, is EAGVAQSPRYKIIEKRQSVAFWCNPISGHATLYWYQQILGQGPKLLIQFQNNGVVDDSQLPKDRFSAERLKGVDSTLKIQPAKLEDSAVYLCASSSNRDQGGEQYFGPGTRLTVT.

V usage is TRBV14 and J usage is TRBJ2-5; maybe TRBD2 (6 bases). Germline assignment: CDR1 SGHDN and CDR2 FVKESK. The germline V and J ends were trimmed by 4 bases and 7 bases, with 19 bases remaining between them. This CDR3 is 15 amino acids long. Here the CDR3 DNA reads TGTGCCAGCAGCCCCGGGACCGGGACTGCTGGGACCCAGTACTTC. Its protein is CASSPGTGTAGTQYF. Combining the CDR3 with reference TRBV14 and TRBJ2-5 gives the whole variable domain EAGVTQFPSHSVIEKGQTVTLRCDPISGHDNLYWYRRVMGKEIKFLLHFVKESKQDESGMPNNRFLAERTGGTYSTLKVQPAELEDSGVYFCASSPGTGTAGTQYFGPGTRLLVL.

This clone was observed a few times. The chain recombines TRBV5-6 with TRBJ1-1, with D possibly matching TRBD1 (6 bases). Germline V gene sequence: CDR1 SGHDT, CDR2 YYEEEE. Trimming took off 2 bases at V and 8 bases at J, with 13 bases between the two ends. The CDR3 sequence is 13 residues long. CDR3 protein: CASSFRGGTEAFF. The CDR3 DNA reads as TGTGCCAGCAGCTTCAGAGGGGGTACCGAAGCTTTCTTT.

This chain joins TRBV28 and TRBJ2-1; 10 bases map to TRBD2. V lost 6 bases and J lost 5; bases outside the gene matches: 10. Germline CDR1 MDHEN, CDR2 SYDVKM. CDR3 length: 16 amino acids. The CDR3 loop reads CASRDLGTSDNNEQFF. The CDR3 bases are TGTGCCAGCAGGGACCTGGGGACTAGCGACAACAATGAGCAGTTCTTC.

The rearrangement links TRBV19 to TRBJ1-1, with 9 bases that match TRBD1. The V segment lost 7 bases and the J segment 5 bases; nucleotides outside the gene matches: 8. This CDR3 has 14 residues. Germline V gives CDR1 LNHDA, CDR2 SQIVND (reference sequence). The CDR3 loop is CASNSDRGRTEAFF. The CDR3 region has the DNA TGTGCCAGTAATTCGGACAGGGGCAGGACTGAAGCTTTCTTT.

This clone was observed a few times. The chain employs TRBV4-2 and TRBJ1-3; possible D gene TRBD1, 5 bases. The V gene's germline CDR1 is LGHNA and CDR2 YNFKEQ. V lost 4 bases and J 9 bases, leaving 19 bases between the germline ends. This CDR3 is built from 15 residues. The CDR3 DNA sequence: TGTGCCAGCAGCCGGGCAGGGTTTGAGGACGGCACCATATATTTT. This translates into CASSRAGFEDGTIYF.